This passage covers 15 T cell receptor beta chains from one sample sequenced in a study of blood T cell repertoires in COVID-19. This table comes from immunoSEQ multiplex PCR, and its TCRdb copy is limited to in-frame clones, with some not included. The table shows about 52,000 clones, with roughly four fifths occurring only once. The sample consisted of peripheral blood. These receptors all come from an elderly woman with COVID-19, enrolled during active disease.

The V and J genes are TRBV19 and TRBJ1-5; TRBD1 agrees at 10 bases. Per the germline V gene, CDR1 is LNHDA and CDR2 is SQIVND (reference sequence). V gave up 5 bases and J gave up 4 bases; unmatched junction bases: 5. The CDR3 extends over 15 amino acids. CDR3 nucleotide sequence: TGTGCCAGTAGTGGAGGACAGGGGGAGAATCAGCCCCAGCATTTT. As protein: CASSGGQGENQPQHF.

This CDR3 reads CASRPTGVRPSEQYF. The CDR3, as DNA: TGTGCCAGCAGACCAACAGGGGTGAGACCTAGCGAGCAGTACTTC. The V gene is TRBV2, the J gene TRBJ2-7, with 7 bases lining up with TRBD1. This CDR3 spans 15 amino acids. V shed 6 bases and J 6 bases; nucleotides not matched to a gene: 14. The germline CDR1 and CDR2 sequences are SNHLY and FYNNEI. The full variable domain, with the rest looked up from reference TRBV2 and TRBJ2-7, is EPEVTQTPSHQVTQMGQEVILRCVPISNHLYFYWYRQILGQKVEFLVSFYNNEISEKSEIFDDQFSVERPDGSNFTLKIRSTKLEDSAMYFCASRPTGVRPSEQYFGPGTRLTVT.

This clone is medium-sized. CDR3: CASSPSGSSTDTQYF. Written as DNA, the CDR3 is TGTGCCAGTAGTCCTAGCGGGAGTAGCACAGATACGCAGTATTTT. The genes are TRBV19 and TRBJ2-3, with 10 bases that match TRBD2. The CDR3 contains 15 residues. V was clipped by 5 bases and J by 0 bases; unmatched bases: 2. Germline lookup yields CDR1 LNHDA and CDR2 SQIVND (reference sequence).

The V gene is TRBV7-9, the J gene TRBJ2-7, with 10 bases fitting TRBD2. With V trimmed by 5 bases and J by 0 bases, 7 bases remained unmatched. The CDR3 sequence is 16 residues long. CDR1 is SEHNR, CDR2 FQNEAQ, per germline (reference sequence). In nucleotides, the CDR3 is TGTGCCAGCAGCCCCCCCGGGACTAGCGACTCCTACGAGCAGTACTTC. Its translation is CASSPPGTSDSYEQYF.

The V gene is TRBV6-5, the J gene TRBJ1-2; 7 positions match TRBD1. The CDR3 totals 13 residues. Germline CDR1 reads MNHEY; CDR2 reads SVGAGI. With V trimmed by 2 bases and J by 10 bases, 7 bases remained unmatched. The CDR3, as DNA: TGTGCCAGCAGTTACGGAGGGGGCGAGGACTACACCTTC. Encoded protein: CASSYGGGEDYTF.

J is TRBJ2-5 and V is TRBV24-1; 8 nucleotides agree with TRBD1. J was trimmed by 5 bases and V by 5 bases; bases with no gene match: 6. Germline V CDR1 and CDR2: KGHDR, SFDVKD. The CDR3 is made up of 14 amino acids. The CDR3 loop reads CATSGSDRDETQYF. The CDR3 DNA is TGTGCCACCAGTGGGTCGGACAGGGACGAGACCCAGTACTTC.

This rearrangement joins TRBV6-5 to TRBJ2-1, with 9 nucleotides matching TRBD1. J was trimmed by 4 bases and V by 0 bases; bases with no gene match: 1. Germline CDR1 MNHEY, CDR2 SVGAGI. This CDR3 has 15 residues. CDR3 DNA sequence: TGTGCCAGCAGTTACTCGGGGACAGGGTACAATGAGCAGTTCTTC. Translation: CASSYSGTGYNEQFF.

J is TRBJ2-7 and V is TRBV29-1, with a tentative D call TRBD1 (5 bases). Germline V gene lookup returns CDR1 SQVTM and CDR2 ANQGSEA. The CDR3 extends over 12 amino acids. Trimming took off 7 bases at V and 0 bases at J, with 10 bases between the two ends. The CDR3: CSAGHLSYEQYF. CDR3 coding DNA: TGCAGCGCAGGACACCTCTCCTACGAGCAGTACTTC.

This rearrangement joins TRBV30 to TRBJ2-1; no clear D gene. This CDR3 is 15 amino acids long. Germline V gene sequence: CDR1 GTSNPN, CDR2 SVGIG (reference sequence). The ends were cut back, 5 bases at V and 0 bases at J, with 14 bases in the middle. The CDR3, as DNA: TGTGCCTGGGATAAAGCGTGGAGCTCCTACAATGAGCAGTTCTTC. Its protein is CAWDKAWSSYNEQFF.

V gene TRBV7-2 combines with J gene TRBJ2-1, with 10 bases lining up with TRBD2. Germline CDR1 is SGHTA and CDR2 is FQGNSA. The CDR3 is 15 residues long. The ends lost 2 bases at V and 7 bases at J; junction bases unmatched: 5. Written as DNA, the CDR3 is TGTGCCAGCAGCTTAAAAGGTAGCGGGAGGAATGAGCAGTTCTTC. This codes for CASSLKGSGRNEQFF.

Here the CDR3 reads CASRFTPTGYSSEAFF. Written as DNA, the CDR3 is TGTGCCAGCAGATTTACTCCGACAGGGTACTCCTCTGAAGCTTTCTTT. The chain has TRBV28 and TRBJ1-1; 7 nucleotides match TRBD1. This CDR3 has 16 residues. V shed 6 bases and J 6 bases; nucleotides not matched to a gene: 16. Germline values: CDR1 MDHEN, CDR2 SYDVKM. Combining the CDR3 with reference TRBV28 and TRBJ1-1 gives the whole variable domain DVKVTQSSRYLVKRTGEKVFLECVQDMDHENMFWYRQDPGLGLRLIYFSYDVKMKEKGDIPEGYSVSREKKERFSLILESASTNQTSMYLCASRFTPTGYSSEAFFGQGTRLTVV.

This chain joins TRBV29-1 and TRBJ1-2; D possibly corresponds to TRBD1 (5 bases). The length of the CDR3 is 12 residues. Trimming stripped 4 bases from V and 0 bases from J, with 6 bases between. Per germline, CDR1 SQVTM and CDR2 ANQGSEA. For the CDR3, the DNA is TGCAGCGTTGGACAGACTAACTATGGCTACACCTTC. It specifies CSVGQTNYGYTF.

This clone was counted a few times. The chain joins TRBV3-1 (or the pseudogene TRBV3-2) to TRBJ2-3, with 10 bases fitting TRBD2. V lost 4 bases and J lost 8; bases outside the gene matches: 3. Germline values: CDR1 LGHDT, CDR2 YNNKEL (reference sequence). The CDR3 extends over 13 amino acids. CDR3 loop: CASSPSGGTTQYF. DNA for the CDR3: TGTGCCAGCAGCCCTAGCGGGGGTACTACGCAGTATTTT.

The chain joins TRBV19 to TRBJ2-1; TRBD2 is a possible D gene (6 bases). V lost 7 bases and J lost 9, with 10 bases in between. The CDR3 contains 11 residues. Germline CDR1 LNHDA, CDR2 SQIVND (reference sequence). In nucleotides, the CDR3 is TGTGCCAGTAAGGTAGCGGCTGAGCAGTTCTTC. Translated, it gives CASKVAAEQFF. The variable domain in full, completed from reference TRBV19 and TRBJ2-1, reads DGGITQSPKYLFRKEGQNVTLSCEQNLNHDAMYWYRQDPGQGLRLIYYSQIVNDFQKGDIAEGYSVSREKKESFPLTVTSAQKNPTAFYLCASKVAAEQFFGPGTRLTVL.

The V gene is TRBV10-1, the J gene TRBJ2-2, with 8 nucleotides matching TRBD2. The CDR3 is 14 amino acids. Germline V gives CDR1 WNHNN, CDR2 SYGVQD (reference sequence). Unmatched junction bases numbered 1, after V lost 5 bases and J lost 2 bases. Here the CDR3 DNA reads TGCGCCAGCAGTTGGACTAGCAACACCGGGGAGCTGTTTTTT. Translation: CASSWTSNTGELFF.